This TCR beta chain was recorded in a study of blood T cell repertoires in COVID-19. Study details: Acute-phase and convalescent COVID-19 samples originated in the United States, Italy and Spain.

Per the authors' pipeline: Reference gene primer amplification gave estimated nucleated cell counts. Generated by immunoSEQ multiplex PCR, the TCRdb table keeps only in-frame clones and is missing some. That table supplies the V and J calls and clone size; D and trimming were determined from the DNA. Here the sample spans 110,000 or so clones, about 85% being singletons. Sample: peripheral blood. The receptor was derived from a woman aged 55-69 years with COVID-19, enrolled during active disease.

Here the CDR3 reads CASGPDPEAYNEQFF. CDR3 nucleotides: TGTGCTAGTGGACCTGACCCGGAGGCCTACAATGAGCAGTTCTTC. This chain links TRBV12-5 with TRBJ2-1; weak D call: TRBD2 (5 bases). Per germline, CDR1 LGHNT and CDR2 FRNRAP. V was trimmed by 6 bases and J by 2 bases, leaving 14 bases between them. The CDR3 extends over 15 amino acids. The whole variable domain, filled in from reference TRBV12-5 and TRBJ2-1, reads DARVTQTPRHKVTEMGQEVTMRCQPILGHNTVFWYRQTMMQGLELLAYFRNRAPLDDSGMPKDRFSAEMPDATLATLKIQPSEPRDSAVYFCASGPDPEAYNEQFFGPGTRLTVL.